Presented here are 23 T cell receptor beta chains from one specimen sequenced in a study of T cells in Graves' hyperthyroidism and ophthalmopathy. The TCR beta CDR3 regions underwent amplification using RNA transcripts as the source. Using the HTBI primer set, a first-round RT-PCR was run on the TCR CDR3. MiXCR, run by TCRdb on the multiplex PCR reads, gives a single entry per CDR3 protein. Found here are 500,000 to 750,000 distinct CDR3 sequences, less than 20% of them singletons; the top ten hold 6.5% to 8%. The sequenced sample consisted of blood. The receptors come from a woman aged 25 to 39 with Graves' hyperthyroidism.

The chain employs TRBV5-6 and TRBJ2-4; weak D call: TRBD1 (5 bases). The V gene lost 3 bases and the J gene lost 6 bases, with 13 bases spanning the gap. The CDR3 spans 14 residues. CDR1 is SGHDT, CDR2 YYEEEE, per germline. In DNA, the CDR3 is TGTGCCAGCAGCTCCACAGGCACGGTAAACATTCAGTACTTC. Protein product: CASSSTGTVNIQYF.

This clonotype was detected only a few times. The gene calls are TRBV6-5 and TRBJ2-7, with D perhaps matching TRBD1 (6 bases). The germline CDR1 and CDR2 sequences are MNHEY and SVGAGI. The CDR3 consists of 15 residues. V shed 2 bases and J shed 1 base, with 12 bases lying between them. In DNA, the CDR3 is TGTGCCAGCAGTTACAGGACAGTGCTTTCCTACGAGCAGTACTTC. This gives the protein CASSYRTVLSYEQYF.

The chain carries TRBV6-5 and TRBJ2-7, with D perhaps matching TRBD1 (6 bases). Germline CDR1 MNHEY, CDR2 SVGAGI. V was shortened by 1 base and J by 3 bases, with 13 bases between the two germline ends. The CDR3 totals 15 residues. The CDR3 region is CASSYFSDRRYEQYF. The CDR3 coding sequence is TGTGCCAGCAGTTACTTTTCCGACAGGCGCTACGAGCAGTACTTC.

At least ten counts were recorded for this clonotype. This could be a read error, since a much larger clone is one nucleotide away. V gene TRBV18 combines with J gene TRBJ2-2; D call uncertain. V lost 3 bases and J lost 4, with 3 bases in between. The CDR3 is 12 residues long. The V gene's germline CDR1 is KGHSH and CDR2 LQKENI. The CDR3 here is CASSPTTGELFF. The DNA of the CDR3 is TGTGCCAGCTCACCGACCACCGGGGAGCTGTTTTTT.

This clonotype was counted at least ten times. This chain connects TRBV5-1 to TRBJ2-2; D is undetermined. The CDR3 runs to 15 residues. The V end was cut by 1 base, the J end by 8 bases, with 15 bases between. From germline, CDR1 is SGHRS and CDR2 YFSETQ. In DNA, the CDR3 is TGCGCCAGCAGCTTGCTTCGAGTGCCAGTTGGGGAGCTGTTTTTT. Protein: CASSLLRVPVGELFF.

This clonotype has ten or more counts. The chain joins TRBV20-1 to TRBJ2-4; 8 bases agree with TRBD2. In germline, CDR1 is DFQATT, CDR2 SNEGSKA (reference sequence). The CDR3 extends over 15 amino acids. The V gene end was trimmed by 0 bases and the J gene end by 12 bases; junction bases not matched to a gene: 13. The DNA of the CDR3 is TGCAGTGCTAGAGAAGTCGTTGGAGCGGGAGTTGCTCAGTACTTC. This sequence encodes CSAREVVGAGVAQYF.

In this sample, this clonotype turned up many times. The gene calls are TRBV27 and TRBJ2-7; TRBD1 might be the D (6 bases). Germline CDR1 is MNHEY and CDR2 is SMNVEV (reference sequence). This CDR3 contains 13 residues. Between the trimmed V and J ends, which lost 6 bases and 0 bases, there was a span of 9 bases. The CDR3 coding sequence is TGTGCCAGCAGCAGCAGGGGCTCCTACGAGCAGTACTTC. Its translation: CASSSRGSYEQYF.

This clonotype showed up just a few times. This chain joins TRBV29-1 and TRBJ2-1, with TRBD2 matching over 9 bases. The germline V gene has CDR1 SQVTM and CDR2 ANQGSEA. The junction had 5 bases not matched to a gene; V was cut back by 3 bases and J by 5 bases. This CDR3 has 14 amino acids. The CDR3 region is CSVEGLAGNNEQFF. CDR3 nucleotide sequence: TGCAGCGTTGAGGGTCTAGCGGGGAACAATGAGCAGTTCTTC.

As to this clonotype: This likely comes from a read error, as the CDR3 has no conserved phenylalanine or tryptophan at its end. J is TRBJ2-7 and V is TRBV12-3 or TRBV12-4; D not certain. This CDR3 has 11 amino acids. CDR3 sequence: CAISDPYEQYL. DNA for the CDR3: TGTGCCATCAGTGACCCCTACGAGCAGTACCTC.

This clonotype has only a few counts. The chain has TRBV4-2 and TRBJ2-7; D not resolved. Germline CDR1 is LGHNA and CDR2 is YNFKEQ. The CDR3 is made up of 14 amino acids. Trimming took off 4 bases at V and 2 bases at J, with 12 bases between the two ends. CDR3 DNA: TGTGCCAGCAGCCTCCACGGGCCTACCTACGAGCAGTACTTC. This sequence encodes CASSLHGPTYEQYF.

The sample holds one count of this clonotype. The chain is built from TRBV9 and TRBJ2-7, with 12 bases aligning to TRBD2. J lost 2 bases, V lost 1 base, and 1 base had no gene match. Germline CDR1 SGDLS, CDR2 YYNGEE. The CDR3 sequence is 15 residues long. Here the CDR3 reads CASSVRTSGAYEQYF. The DNA for the CDR3 is TGTGCCAGCAGCGTAAGGACTAGCGGGGCCTACGAGCAGTACTTC.

This clonotype was counted at least ten times. The chain is built from TRBV27 and TRBJ2-7, with TRBD2 matching 8 bases. V was pared by 2 bases and J by 6 bases, with 6 bases of the junction left unmatched. Per germline, CDR1 MNHEY and CDR2 SMNVEV (reference sequence). The CDR3 totals 14 residues. CDR3 coding DNA: TGTGCCAGCAGTTTAGGTAGCGGGATCAGCGAGCAGTACTTC. Its protein is CASSLGSGISEQYF.

This clonotype has ten or more counts. The J gene is TRBJ1-6, the V gene TRBV11-2, with a possible D match to TRBD1 (5 bases). The CDR3 has 16 amino acids. Per the germline V gene, CDR1 is SGHAT and CDR2 is FQNNGV. V was shortened by 1 base and J by 2 bases, with 9 bases between the two germline ends. CDR3 nucleotide sequence: TGTGCCAGCAGCTTAGGTCGGGGACCCTATAATTCACCCCTCCACTTT. Amino acid sequence: CASSLGRGPYNSPLHF.

This clonotype was picked up many times. J is TRBJ2-2 and V is TRBV20-1, with D possibly TRBD2 on 6 matching bases. V dropped 3 bases and J dropped 6 bases, with 8 bases sitting between them. CDR1 is DFQATT and CDR2 is SNEGSKA in the germline V gene (reference sequence). The CDR3 covers 12 residues. CDR3 in amino acids: CSAREGSGELFF. The CDR3 DNA reads as TGCAGTGCTAGGGAGGGTTCCGGGGAGCTGTTTTTT.

A few counts support this clonotype. The J gene is TRBJ2-5, the V gene TRBV20-1; 11 bases align to TRBD1. The CDR3 length is 17 residues. CDR1 DFQATT and CDR2 SNEGSKA come from the germline V gene (reference sequence). Trimming removed 4 bases from V and 4 bases from J; junction bases left unmatched: 14. The CDR3 spells CSATPGTGGMHSETQYF. CDR3 nucleotides: TGCAGTGCTACCCCTGGGACAGGGGGAATGCATTCAGAGACCCAGTACTTC.

This chain joins TRBV14 and TRBJ1-6; no clear D gene. Trimming cost V 0 bases and J 7 bases, with 4 bases left between them. The CDR3 runs 13 residues. Germline V gene lookup returns CDR1 SGHDN and CDR2 FVKESK. The DNA of the CDR3 is TGTGCCAGCAGCCAAGACGGCAATTCACCCCTCCACTTT. Translating gives CASSQDGNSPLHF.

The table lists this clonotype with many counts. The chain carries TRBV2 and TRBJ1-2; tentatively, D is TRBD1 (6 bases). Germline V CDR1 and CDR2: SNHLY, FYNNEI. CDR3 length equals 15 residues. Trimming took off 8 bases at V and 4 bases at J, with 20 bases between the two ends. CDR3 in DNA: TGTGCCAGCCCTTTGGTCGGGGGGCTAGGCTATGGCTACACCTTC. This translates into CASPLVGGLGYGYTF.

This clonotype came up a few times. The rearrangement links TRBV4-2 to TRBJ2-1; no definite D call. Germline V gives CDR1 LGHNA, CDR2 YNFKEQ. V lost 0 bases to trimming and J lost 7 bases, with 7 bases between them. The CDR3 consists of 13 residues. The CDR3 coding sequence is TGTGCCAGCAGCCAAGACTATTTAAATGAGCAGTTCTTC. Amino acids: CASSQDYLNEQFF.

This clonotype was counted a few times. Because it lacks the conserved phenylalanine or tryptophan at the end, this CDR3 is likely a read error. The chain combines TRBV6-1 with TRBJ2-7, with D uncertain. The CDR3 is 14 residues long. V lost 6 bases and J lost 2, with 14 bases in between. Germline V gives CDR1 MNHNS, CDR2 SASEGT. This CDR3 is CASRLPAAAYEQYL. CDR3 coding DNA: TGTGCCAGCAGACTACCTGCTGCCGCCTACGAGCAGTACCTC.

At least ten counts were recorded for this clonotype. The CDR3 spells CASSLYLGLGNTEAFF. The CDR3 DNA reads as TGTGCCAGCAGCCTCTACCTCGGGCTGGGGAACACTGAAGCTTTCTTT. J is TRBJ1-1 and V is TRBV13; D is ambiguous. V was trimmed by 5 bases and J by 1 base, leaving 17 bases between them. The CDR3 runs to 16 residues. Germline CDR1 PRHDT, CDR2 FYEKMQ (reference sequence). Together with reference TRBV13 and TRBJ1-1, the CDR3 gives the full variable domain: AAGVIQSPRHLIKEKRETATLKCYPIPRHDTVYWYQQGPGQDPQFLISFYEKMQSDKGSIPDRFSAQQFSDYHSELNMSSLELGDSALYFCASSLYLGLGNTEAFFGQGTRLTVV.

This clonotype occurred many times. The chain has TRBV29-1 and TRBJ2-3; 9 bases align to TRBD2. The V gene end was trimmed by 1 base and the J gene end by 0 bases; junction bases not matched to a gene: 17. The CDR3 loop spans 20 amino acids. Germline V gene sequence: CDR1 SQVTM, CDR2 ANQGSEA. As DNA, the CDR3 is TGCAGCGTTGAAGGGGTTATCGGGCGGGAGGGCATCTTAAGCACAGATACGCAGTATTTT. Protein sequence: CSVEGVIGREGILSTDTQYF.

The J gene is TRBJ2-1, the V gene TRBV7-2; 14 nucleotides line up with TRBD2. Trimming at V came to 2 bases and at J to 10 bases, leaving 7 bases not matched to a gene. Germline loops: CDR1 SGHTA, CDR2 FQGNSA. CDR3 length: 16 residues. The DNA of the CDR3 is TGTGCCAGCAGCTTACAGGGACTAGCGGGAGCTGGAGAGCAGTTCTTC. Translated: CASSLQGLAGAGEQFF.

This clonotype has at least ten counts. V gene TRBV2 combines with J gene TRBJ2-1; D is possibly TRBD2 (5 bases). The CDR3 spans 12 residues. CDR1 is SNHLY and CDR2 is FYNNEI in the germline V gene. Trimming left V 8 bases short and J 6 bases short, with 11 bases between. CDR3 sequence: CASGLTGNEQFF. CDR3 coding DNA: TGTGCCAGCGGACTTACTGGCAATGAGCAGTTCTTC.